Listed here are 30 T cell receptor beta chains from one sample, sequenced in a study of blood T cell repertoires in COVID-19. Sequencing was performed with immunoSEQ multiplex PCR; in TCRdb, only in-frame clones are kept and a portion is missing. The sample contains about 190,000 clones, 90% of which appear only once. Source material: peripheral blood. The receptors were gathered from a man aged 45-60 years with acute or convalescent COVID-19.

This chain joins TRBV5-1 and TRBJ1-1, with D possibly being TRBD1 (5 bases). This CDR3 comprises 13 residues. Trimming took off 5 bases at V and 7 bases at J, with 15 bases between the two ends. The germline CDR1 and CDR2 sequences are SGHRS and YFSETQ. The CDR3 bases are TGCGCCAGCAGTCTATGGACATACGATGAAGCTTTCTTT. This sequence encodes CASSLWTYDEAFF.

V is TRBV19 and J is TRBJ1-1, with D tentatively TRBD1 (5 bases). Germline CDR1 LNHDA, CDR2 SQIVND (reference sequence). The CDR3 has 12 residues. Trimming took off 6 bases at V and 1 base at J, with 6 bases between the two ends. The CDR3 DNA sequence: TGTGCCAGTAGGGACACGAACACTGAAGCTTTCTTT. Its translation is CASRDTNTEAFF.

V usage is TRBV9 and J usage is TRBJ2-1, with TRBD2 as a possible D gene (5 bases). The V end lost 1 base, the J end lost 12 bases, and 17 bases lay between the germline ends. CDR1 and CDR2 from the germline V gene are SGDLS and YYNGEE. CDR3 length equals 14 residues. CDR3 sequence reads: CASSVLGIRAGQFF. As DNA, the CDR3 is TGTGCCAGCAGCGTACTCGGGATCCGTGCAGGGCAGTTCTTC.

V usage is TRBV10-3 and J usage is TRBJ2-7; D perhaps matches TRBD2 (5 bases). V was cut by 0 bases and J by 3 bases, with 6 bases left in between. The germline V gene has CDR1 ENHRY and CDR2 SYGVKD. The CDR3 runs to 13 residues. CDR3 coding DNA: TGTGCCATCAGTGAGTCGGGAGTCTACGAGCAGTACGTC. Encoded protein: CAISESGVYEQYV.

The chain joins TRBV6-5 to TRBJ2-5; 10 bases are a match to TRBD1. V gave up 7 bases and J gave up 4 bases; unmatched junction bases: 6. The CDR3 length is 14 residues. CDR1 and CDR2 (germline): MNHEY, SVGAGI. Here the CDR3 DNA reads TGTGCCAGCAAGAGACAGGGGGCGGGAGAGACCCAGTACTTC. Translation: CASKRQGAGETQYF.

The chain is built from TRBV27 and TRBJ1-6; TRBD1 is a possible D gene (6 bases). Trimming took off 5 bases at V and 8 bases at J, with 22 bases between the two ends. The CDR3 length is 17 residues. Germline V gene sequence: CDR1 MNHEY, CDR2 SMNVEV (reference sequence). CDR3 sequence reads: CASSSRTAWEVYSPLHF. The CDR3, as DNA: TGTGCCAGCAGTAGTCGGACAGCCTGGGAAGTTTATTCACCCCTCCACTTT.

The chain has TRBV12-3 or TRBV12-4 and TRBJ2-2, with D possibly matching TRBD1 (6 bases). Trimming removed 3 bases at V and 6 bases at J, with 8 bases between. The CDR3 has 13 residues. CDR3 bases: TGTGCCAGCAGTTTGACAGGTTCCGGGGAGCTGTTTTTT. This gives the protein CASSLTGSGELFF.

For the CDR3, the DNA is TGCGCCAGCAGCCAAGTGGGAGGGGGTCAGCCCCAGCATTTT. It specifies CASSQVGGGQPQHF. The chain joins TRBV4-1 to TRBJ1-5; perhaps TRBD1 as D (6 bases). Trimming stripped 1 base from V and 6 bases from J, with 10 bases between. The CDR3 has 14 amino acids. Germline V gene lookup returns CDR1 MGHRA and CDR2 YSYEKL.

The chain combines TRBV25-1 with TRBJ1-3; D possibly corresponds to TRBD1 (5 bases). Trimming took off 3 bases at V and 4 bases at J, with 13 bases between the two ends. The CDR3 runs 15 residues. Germline CDR1 is MGHDK and CDR2 is SYGVNS. CDR3 DNA: TGTGCCAGCAGTGACGGACATTCGTGGGGAAACACCATATATTTT. This encodes CASSDGHSWGNTIYF.

The CDR3 is CATSRDRENSPLHF. CDR3 coding DNA: TGTGCCACCAGCAGAGATAGGGAGAATTCACCCCTCCACTTT. The genes are TRBV15 and TRBJ1-6; D is undetermined. The CDR3 sequence is 14 residues long. The germline CDR1 and CDR2 sequences are LNHNV and YYDKDF (reference sequence). V lost 0 bases to trimming and J lost 7 bases, with 7 bases between them.

The rearrangement joins TRBV6-5 to TRBJ2-7; 8 bases agree with TRBD1. Looked up from germline, CDR1 is MNHEY and CDR2 is SVGAGI. The V gene end was trimmed by 5 bases and the J gene end by 2 bases; junction bases not matched to a gene: 5. The CDR3 is 14 residues long. Here the CDR3 reads CASSRDRGTYEQYF. In DNA, the CDR3 is TGTGCCAGCAGTAGAGACAGGGGAACCTACGAGCAGTACTTC.

The chain has TRBV11-3 and TRBJ2-6; D perhaps matches TRBD1 (6 bases). Germline CDR1 and CDR2: SGHNT and YENEEA. The CDR3 consists of 16 residues. V lost 2 bases and J 6 bases, leaving 14 bases between the germline ends. The CDR3 DNA sequence: TGTGCCAGCAGCTTATCAGGGGCGTCCACGGCCAACGTCCTGACTTTC. Protein product: CASSLSGASTANVLTF. The full variable domain, completed using reference TRBV11-3 and TRBJ2-6, is EAGVVQSPRYKIIEKKQPVAFWCNPISGHNTLYWYLQNLGQGPELLIRYENEEAVDDSQLPKDRFSAERLKGVDSTLKIQPAELGDSAVYLCASSLSGASTANVLTFGAGSRLTVL.

This clone occurred once. Additional DNA sequences in this sample encode the identical CDR3. The chain has TRBV5-1 and TRBJ2-1; D gene uncertain. Trimming stripped 0 bases from V and 0 bases from J, with 7 bases between. This CDR3 has 15 amino acids. The germline gives CDR1 SGHRS, CDR2 YFSETQ. The CDR3 region is CASSLGQASYNEQFF. In DNA, the CDR3 is TGCGCCAGCAGCTTGGGACAAGCCTCCTACAATGAGCAGTTCTTC.

The chain uses TRBV14 and TRBJ1-4; no definite D call. V lost 0 bases, J lost 7 bases, and 12 bases lay in between. The CDR3 is made up of 15 amino acids. Germline CDR1 reads SGHDN; CDR2 reads FVKESK. The CDR3 spells CASSQDYTFGEKLFF. The CDR3 coding sequence is TGTGCCAGCAGCCAAGATTATACTTTTGGTGAAAAACTGTTTTTT.

This clone was detected once. The V call is TRBV15, the J call TRBJ1-4, with 7 positions matching TRBD1. Germline V gene data show CDR1 as LNHNV and CDR2 as YYDKDF (reference sequence). With 3 bases clipped from V and 6 bases from J, the junction kept 10 bases outside the gene matches. The CDR3 length is 16 residues. The CDR3 reads CATSSSTDRVHEKLFF. As DNA, the CDR3 is TGTGCCACCAGCAGTTCTACCGACAGGGTTCATGAAAAACTGTTTTTT.

This sequence joins TRBV7-9 and TRBJ1-5; D gene uncertain. Germline V gives CDR1 SEHNR, CDR2 FQNEAQ (reference sequence). The CDR3 extends over 14 amino acids. Trimming took off 5 bases at V and 2 bases at J, with 10 bases between the two ends. The CDR3 bases are TGTGCCAGCAGCACGACTAAGCGCAATCAGCCCCAGCATTTT. Translation gives CASSTTKRNQPQHF.

The V call is TRBV15, the J call TRBJ2-7; 7 bases are a match to TRBD1. V dropped 2 bases and J dropped 7; count of bases not matched to a gene: 8. This CDR3 region has 14 residues. Looked up from germline, CDR1 is LNHNV and CDR2 is YYDKDF (reference sequence). Here the CDR3 reads CATSRNRGASEQYF. The CDR3 region has the DNA TGTGCCACCAGCAGAAACAGGGGTGCAAGTGAGCAGTACTTC.

The chain combines TRBV18 with TRBJ2-2; tentative D call: TRBD1 (6 bases). Trimming removed 3 bases from V and 6 bases from J, with 17 bases in between. The CDR3 runs to 16 residues. The germline CDR1 and CDR2 sequences are KGHSH and LQKENI. In nucleotides, the CDR3 is TGTGCCAGCTCACCCAACAGCCTCACAGGGTCCGGGGAGCTGTTTTTT. This gives the protein CASSPNSLTGSGELFF.

V gene TRBV11-3 combines with J gene TRBJ2-3, with D possibly being TRBD2 (5 bases). Trimming stripped 2 bases from V and 10 bases from J, with 13 bases between. The CDR3 is made up of 13 amino acids. Germline CDR1 is SGHNT and CDR2 is YENEEA. The DNA of the CDR3 is TGTGCCAGCAGCTTAAATCGGTTAGCGCCGCAGTATTTT. This translates into CASSLNRLAPQYF.

This sequence joins TRBV28 and TRBJ1-2, with D uncertain. CDR3 size: 12 residues. CDR1 is MDHEN, CDR2 SYDVKM, per germline. With 3 bases removed from V and 8 bases from J, the gap between germline ends came to 10 bases. CDR3 bases: TGTGCCAGCAGTTTCTCGGAGCGAGGCTACACCTTC. Translating it yields CASSFSERGYTF.

In this sample, this clone turned up once. The chain employs TRBV18 and TRBJ1-4; D unresolved. CDR3 size: 15 residues. Trimming removed 5 bases at V and 0 bases at J, with 10 bases between. The V gene's germline CDR1 is KGHSH and CDR2 LQKENI. This CDR3 is CASSGQEATNEKLFF. In nucleotides, the CDR3 is TGTGCCAGCTCAGGGCAGGAGGCAACTAATGAAAAACTGTTTTTT.

This clone was observed a handful of times. This sequence joins TRBV10-2 and TRBJ2-1; D might be TRBD2 (5 bases). The length of the CDR3 is 16 residues. V shed 2 bases and J shed 4 bases, with 15 bases lying between them. The germline gives CDR1 WSHSY, CDR2 SAAADI. This CDR3 reads CASSEQLVREYNEQFF. In nucleotides, the CDR3 is TGCGCCAGCAGTGAGCAGCTAGTTCGGGAATACAATGAGCAGTTCTTC.

The chain carries TRBV2 and TRBJ2-1; the D is unclear. V gave up 1 base and J gave up 3 bases, with 10 bases separating them. Germline V gene data show CDR1 as SNHLY and CDR2 as FYNNEI. The CDR3 covers 15 residues. This chain's CDR3 is CASSEGLLDYNEQFF. In DNA, the CDR3 is TGTGCCAGCAGTGAAGGGCTTCTAGACTACAATGAGCAGTTCTTC.

The V and J genes are TRBV24-1 and TRBJ1-2; TRBD1 matches 10 bases. V trimming: 10 bases; J trimming: 6 bases; junction bases outside the gene matches: 10. CDR1 is KGHDR and CDR2 is SFDVKD in the germline V gene. This CDR3 is built from 14 residues. The CDR3 DNA reads as TGTGCCACGAGAGCCGGGACAGGGGATGATGGCTACACCTTC. Translated: CATRAGTGDDGYTF.

The rearrangement uses TRBV6-5 and TRBJ2-2; TRBD1 matches 9 bases. Per germline, CDR1 MNHEY and CDR2 SVGAGI. Unmatched junction bases numbered 8, after V lost 3 bases and J lost 6 bases. There are 16 residues in the CDR3. DNA for the CDR3: TGTGCCAGCAGTTATTCCGGGACAGGGTTCCCCGGGGAGCTGTTTTTT. This gives the protein CASSYSGTGFPGELFF.

This chain links TRBV3-1 (or the pseudogene TRBV3-2) with TRBJ1-6; D gene unclear. V gave up 3 bases and J gave up 9 bases, with 15 bases separating them. The CDR3 contains 15 residues. CDR1 LGHDT and CDR2 YNNKEL come from the germline V gene (reference sequence). The CDR3 loop reads CASSQRNNVGSPLHF. CDR3 bases: TGTGCCAGCAGCCAGAGGAACAACGTCGGTTCACCCCTCCACTTT.

This chain links TRBV5-5 with TRBJ2-7; 7 bases fit TRBD1. The V gene end was trimmed by 2 bases and the J gene end by 7 bases; junction bases not matched to a gene: 9. CDR3 length: 14 residues. The germline CDR1 and CDR2 sequences are SGHKS and YYEKEE (reference sequence). The CDR3 nucleotides read TGTGCCAGCAGCTTCCTGCCAGGGGGTGAGGAGCAGTACGTC. Its protein is CASSFLPGGEEQYV.

The chain recombines TRBV7-9 with TRBJ2-7; TRBD1 aligns across 9 bases. V was pared by 1 base and J by 1 base, with 5 bases of the junction left unmatched. Per germline, CDR1 SEHNR and CDR2 FQNEAQ (reference sequence). This CDR3 is built from 16 residues. The CDR3 coding sequence is TGTGCCAGCAGCTTAGGGGACAGGGATATGTCCTACGAGCAGTACTTC. Its translation is CASSLGDRDMSYEQYF. The variable domain in full, completed from reference TRBV7-9 and TRBJ2-7, reads DTGVSQNPRHKITKRGQNVTFRCDPISEHNRLYWYRQTLGQGPEFLTYFQNEAQLEKSRLLSDRFSAERPKGSFSTLEIQRTEQGDSAMYLCASSLGDRDMSYEQYFGPGTRLTVT.

This chain connects TRBV19 to TRBJ1-3, with no clear D. CDR1 is LNHDA and CDR2 is SQIVND in the germline V gene (reference sequence). CDR3 length: 14 amino acids. V was shortened by 3 bases and J by 1 base, with 7 bases between the two germline ends. The CDR3 DNA reads as TGTGCCAGTAGTATGGGAGGGTCTGGAAACACCATATATTTT. Amino acids: CASSMGGSGNTIYF. The full variable domain, completed using reference TRBV19 and TRBJ1-3, is DGGITQSPKYLFRKEGQNVTLSCEQNLNHDAMYWYRQDPGQGLRLIYYSQIVNDFQKGDIAEGYSVSREKKESFPLTVTSAQKNPTAFYLCASSMGGSGNTIYFGEGSWLTVV.

The rearrangement links TRBV5-1 to TRBJ2-2, with D perhaps matching TRBD2 (6 bases). Germline V CDR1 and CDR2: SGHRS, YFSETQ. CDR3 length: 16 amino acids. The V end was cut by 0 bases, the J end by 1 base, with 10 bases between. CDR3 region: CASSLEFGGNTGELFF. CDR3 nucleotide sequence: TGCGCCAGCAGCTTGGAATTCGGGGGGAACACCGGGGAGCTGTTTTTT.